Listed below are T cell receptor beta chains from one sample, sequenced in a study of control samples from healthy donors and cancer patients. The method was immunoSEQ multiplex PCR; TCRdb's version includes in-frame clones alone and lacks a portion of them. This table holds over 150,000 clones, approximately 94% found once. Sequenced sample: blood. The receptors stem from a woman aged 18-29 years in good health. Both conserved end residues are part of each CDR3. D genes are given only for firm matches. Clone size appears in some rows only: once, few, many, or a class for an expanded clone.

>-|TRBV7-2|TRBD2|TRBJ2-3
TGTGCCAGCAGCTTAGGGACTAGCGGCCACACAGATACGCAGTATTTT
CASSLGTSGHTDTQYF
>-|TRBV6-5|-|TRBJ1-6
TGTGCCAGCAGTCTAGGGATTAACGATTCACCCCTCCACTTT
CASSLGINDSPLHF
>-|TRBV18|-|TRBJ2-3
TGTGCCAGCTCACCACGAGGGTTGGATACGCAGTATTTT
CASSPRGLDTQYF
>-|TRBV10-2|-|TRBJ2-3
TGCGCCAGCAAGCAAAGGGAGGCAGATACGCAGTATTTT
CASKQREADTQYF
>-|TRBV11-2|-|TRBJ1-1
TGTGCCAGCAGCTTAGAATATATGAACACTGAAGCTTTCTTT
CASSLEYMNTEAFF
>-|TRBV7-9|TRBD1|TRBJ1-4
TGTGCCAGCAGCGACGGGGACAGGGGGCTGGGTGAAAAACTGTTTTTT
CASSDGDRGLGEKLFF
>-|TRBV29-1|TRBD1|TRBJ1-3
TGCAGCGTTGAAGATCTGGACAGGGACAGTCGAAACACCATATATTTT
CSVEDLDRDSRNTIYF
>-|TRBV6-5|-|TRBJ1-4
TGTGCCAGCAGTTCTACAGCAGCAACTAATGAAAAACTGTTTTTT
CASSSTAATNEKLFF
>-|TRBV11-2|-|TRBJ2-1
TGTGCCAGCAGCTTAGCTGGGAGCTCCTACAATGAGCAGTTCTTC
CASSLAGSSYNEQFF
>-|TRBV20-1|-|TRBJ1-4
TGCAGTGCTAGAGATACGGGACTGTTTTTT
CSARDTGLFF
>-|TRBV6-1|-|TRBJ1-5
TGTGCCAGCAGTGAACAGCTAAATCAGCCCCAGCATTTT
CASSEQLNQPQHF
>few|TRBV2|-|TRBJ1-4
TGTGCCAGCAGGGACCGGGACCATATTGATGAAAAACTGTTTTTT
CASRDRDHIDEKLFF
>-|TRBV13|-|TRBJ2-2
TGTGCCAGCAGCTTAGGCCGGGAAACCGGGGAGCTGTTTTTT
CASSLGRETGELFF
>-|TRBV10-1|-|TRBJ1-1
TGCGCCAGCAGTGAGCACCGCGGGACATTTGAAGCTTTCTTT
CASSEHRGTFEAFF
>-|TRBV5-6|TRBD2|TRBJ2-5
TGTGCCAGCAGCCCTCTAGCGGGAGTTCGAGAGACCCAGTACTTC
CASSPLAGVRETQYF
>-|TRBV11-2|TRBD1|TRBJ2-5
TGTGCCAGCAGCTCGTTCCGGGACAGGGGAGAGACCCAGTACTTC
CASSSFRDRGETQYF
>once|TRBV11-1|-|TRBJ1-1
TGTGCCAGCAGCCCCTCGAGGGGCAGGGATGAAGCTTTCTTT
CASSPSRGRDEAFF
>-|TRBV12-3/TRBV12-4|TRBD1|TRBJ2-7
TGTGCCAGCCTCGGGACAGGGGCTTACGAGCAGTACTTC
CASLGTGAYEQYF
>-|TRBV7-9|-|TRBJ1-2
TGTGCCAGCAGCTTATATCAGGGATCTTATGGCTACACCTTC
CASSLYQGSYGYTF
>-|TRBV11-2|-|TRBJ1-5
TGTGCCAGCAGCGAAGGGAGCAATCAGCCCCAGCATTTT
CASSEGSNQPQHF
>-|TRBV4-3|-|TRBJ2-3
TGCGCCAGCAGCCATACAGGGATAGATACGCAGTATTTT
CASSHTGIDTQYF
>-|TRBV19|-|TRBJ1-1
TGTGCCAGTAGGCCAGGAACTCACACTGAAGCTTTCTTT
CASRPGTHTEAFF
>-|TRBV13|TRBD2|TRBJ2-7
TGTGCCAGCAGCTCAGGACTAGCGGGTGAGATAAGCTACGAGCAGTACTTC
CASSSGLAGEISYEQYF
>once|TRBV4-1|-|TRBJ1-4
TGCGCCAGCAGCCAAGTCGGCGGAGCAACTAATGAAAAACTGTTTTTT
CASSQVGGATNEKLFF
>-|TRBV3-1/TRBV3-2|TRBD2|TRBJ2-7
TGTGCCAGCAGGCGGGGGGCCGAGCAGTACTTC
CASRRGAEQYF
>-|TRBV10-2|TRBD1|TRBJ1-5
TGCGCCAGCACCAAGGGAGGGGGCGAGCCCCAGCATTTT
CASTKGGGEPQHF